Presented here are 5 T cell receptor beta chains from one specimen sequenced in a study of vaccination and CD4 T cells after COVID-19. Treatment meaning: roughly 10-day PBMC culture with coronavirus spike peptide pools or control peptides (ViraFEST assay). The Oncomine TCR Beta short-read assay sequenced DNA from cultured CD4+ T cells. MiXCR, run by TCRdb on the PCR reads, gives a single entry per CDR3 protein. The profile shows approximately 3,600 distinct CDR3 sequences, 15% to 20% of them singletons. Their recognized antigens are unknown. The specimen was CD4+ T cells from blood, cultured in vitro. The receptors were sampled from a human donor who had recovered from COVID-19.

This clonotype was detected a few times. This chain connects TRBV12-3 or TRBV12-4 to TRBJ1-1; TRBD1 is a possible D gene (5 bases). Trimming shortened V by 1 base and J by 3 bases, and 9 bases separated the two germline ends. The CDR3 runs to 14 residues. CDR3 DNA sequence: TGTGCCAGCAGTTTAGGGGGGAGGGACACTGAAGCTTTCTTT. Translating it yields CASSLGGRDTEAFF.

This clonotype is large (0.1 to 1%) in the sample. The chain has TRBV6-5 and TRBJ1-1; D might be TRBD1 (5 bases). The CDR3 extends over 12 amino acids. Trimming removed 4 bases at V and 5 bases at J, with 8 bases between. Germline CDR1 reads MNHEY; CDR2 reads SVGAGI. CDR3 region: CASSFGGTEAFF. CDR3 coding DNA: TGTGCCAGCAGTTTCGGGGGAACTGAAGCTTTCTTT.

This clonotype was seen a few times. The gene calls are TRBV20-1 and TRBJ2-5; unclear D gene. Trimming shortened V by 0 bases and J by 5 bases, and 7 bases separated the two germline ends. This CDR3 contains 12 residues. CDR1 and CDR2 from the germline V gene are DFQATT and SNEGSKA (reference sequence). CDR3 loop: CSARDHSETQYF. DNA for the CDR3: TGCAGTGCTAGAGATCATTCGGAGACCCAGTACTTC.

The table lists this clonotype with a few counts. The rearrangement links TRBV10-3 to TRBJ2-3, with D perhaps TRBD2 (6 bases). V lost 6 bases to trimming and J lost 2 bases, with 12 bases between them. The CDR3 covers 14 residues. CDR1 is ENHRY, CDR2 SYGVKD, per germline. The CDR3 DNA reads as TGTGCCATCAGCTCCGGGGGTCTCACAGATACGCAGTATTTT. Residues: CAISSGGLTDTQYF.

This clonotype was observed a few times. The CDR3 loop reads CASTRDVRYNSPLHF. CDR3 DNA: TGTGCCAGCACCCGGGACGTTAGATATAATTCACCCCTCCACTTT. The J gene is TRBJ1-6, the V gene TRBV12-3 or TRBV12-4; D perhaps matches TRBD1 (5 bases). The CDR3 spans 15 residues. V lost 7 bases and J 4 bases, leaving 14 bases between the germline ends.